Presented here are 26 T cell receptor beta chains from one specimen sequenced in a study of blood T cells in healthy people across ages. A sample-barcoded 5' primer and a J-beta primer mix were used in a second PCR of roughly 7 to 12 cycles. Using its own MiXCR run on the 5' RACE reads, TCRdb lists one record per CDR3 protein. The repertoire holds approximately 900,000 distinct CDR3 sequences, with 25% to 35% as singletons. The data were also submitted as part of a second study, on T cells of mothers and their children.

Sequencing was done on a sample of blood. The receptors shown here come from a woman in her 40s in good health.

The rearrangement joins TRBV28 to TRBJ1-5; possibly TRBD1 for D (5 bases). This CDR3 has 12 amino acids. CDR1 is MDHEN, CDR2 SYDVKM, per germline. The ends were cut back, 6 bases at V and 7 bases at J, with 10 bases in the middle. The CDR3 DNA follows: TGTGCCAGCAGGGGCGGGGGGCAGCCCCAGCATTTT. Translated: CASRGGGQPQHF.

Comments on this clonotype: One base away lies a much larger clone, so this may be a sequencing read error. This rearrangement joins TRBV9 to TRBJ2-5; D is tentatively TRBD1 or TRBD2 (6 bases each). Germline V CDR1 and CDR2: SGDLS, YYNGEE. V shed 2 bases and J shed 11 bases, with 22 bases lying between them. The CDR3 totals 15 residues. The CDR3 region has the DNA TGTGCCAGCAGCGTCTCCGGGGGACACGCCTACAAGCAGTACTTC. Residues: CASSVSGGHAYKQYF.

V and J are TRBV29-1 and TRBJ2-4; 8 nucleotides match TRBD1. The germline V gene has CDR1 SQVTM and CDR2 ANQGSEA. V was clipped by 2 bases and J by 6 bases; unmatched bases: 6. The CDR3 length is 14 residues. The CDR3: CSVERQGAGNIQYF. The CDR3, as DNA: TGCAGCGTTGAACGGCAGGGGGCTGGAAACATTCAGTACTTC.

This clonotype was counted a few times. V and J are TRBV20-1 and TRBJ1-1, with a weak D call TRBD1 (5 bases). The length of the CDR3 is 13 residues. CDR1 DFQATT and CDR2 SNEGSKA come from the germline V gene (reference sequence). Trimming removed 2 bases from V and 1 base from J, with 8 bases in between. CDR3 nucleotides: TGCAGTGCTAGAAGAGGACAGAACACTGAAGCTTTCTTT. Protein product: CSARRGQNTEAFF.

This clonotype was observed many times. The J gene is TRBJ2-7, the V gene TRBV12-3 or TRBV12-4; 9 bases align to TRBD1. The V and J ends lost 5 bases and 4 bases, in that order; junction bases with no gene match: 6. This CDR3 comprises 14 residues. CDR3 DNA: TGTGCCAGCAGTCCCGGACAGGGGTGGTACGAGCAGTACTTC. Translated, it gives CASSPGQGWYEQYF.

A word on this clonotype: Being one base from a much bigger clone, this may be a read error. This chain links TRBV15 with TRBJ2-5; 9 nucleotides line up with TRBD1. The germline V gene encodes CDR1 LNHNV and CDR2 YYDKDF (reference sequence). The CDR3 is 16 residues long. Germline trimming cut 5 bases from V and 3 bases from J; bases unmatched to any gene: 10. The CDR3 loop reads CATSGRPGQGEETQYF. The CDR3 DNA reads as TGTGCCACCAGCGGGAGGCCGGGACAGGGTGAAGAGACCCAGTACTTC.

Ten or more counts support this clonotype. The V gene is TRBV4-3, the J gene TRBJ2-5, with D possibly TRBD1 on 5 matching bases. There are 15 residues in the CDR3. In germline, CDR1 is LGHNA, CDR2 YSLEER. Trimming removed 0 bases at V and 3 bases at J, with 11 bases between. In DNA, the CDR3 is TGCGCCAGCAGCCAAGAAAGGCGCAGGGAAGAGACCCAGTACTTC. Residues: CASSQERRREETQYF.

The rearrangement uses TRBV5-1 and TRBJ1-1, with D maybe TRBD1 (5 bases). Looked up from germline, CDR1 is SGHRS and CDR2 is YFSETQ. V dropped 4 bases and J dropped 4 bases, with 14 bases sitting between them. The CDR3 sequence is 14 residues long. This CDR3 is CASSPSTGGTEAFF. Here the CDR3 DNA reads TGCGCCAGCAGCCCCTCGACTGGGGGCACTGAAGCTTTCTTT.

This clonotype was counted ten times or more. The chain has TRBV5-1 and TRBJ1-2; no firm D call. Trimming shortened V by 4 bases and J by 0 bases, and 13 bases separated the two germline ends. The CDR3 spans 15 residues. Per the germline V gene, CDR1 is SGHRS and CDR2 is YFSETQ. For the CDR3, the DNA is TGCGCCAGCAGCCCCTCCCCGGGGACTAACTATGGCTACACCTTC. It yields the protein CASSPSPGTNYGYTF.

In its sample, this clonotype was seen a few times. A junction boundary mismatches the germline segment, possibly from a read error. The gene calls are TRBV5-1 and TRBJ1-2; no firm D call. Germline assignment: CDR1 SGHRS and CDR2 YFSETQ. CDR3 length: 15 residues. CDR3 coding DNA: TGCGCCAACAGCTCTACGAAGAAAGATAACTATGGCTACACCTTC. Protein sequence: CANSSTKKDNYGYTF.

This clonotype has a count of ten or more. The chain couples TRBV10-3 to TRBJ2-1; no clear D. The CDR3 is 14 residues long. From germline, CDR1 is ENHRY and CDR2 SYGVKD. Deletions cut 11 bases from V and 0 bases from J, with 14 bases between. The chain's CDR3 is CASLLDGSYNEQFF. The DNA for the CDR3 is TGTGCCTCGCTCCTAGACGGCTCCTACAATGAGCAGTTCTTC.

This clonotype has a count of ten or more. The chain carries TRBV5-1 and TRBJ2-7, with 9 bases that match TRBD1. CDR1 SGHRS and CDR2 YFSETQ come from the germline V gene. Unmatched junction bases numbered 9, after V lost 4 bases and J lost 4 bases. The CDR3 loop spans 15 amino acids. Written as DNA, the CDR3 is TGCGCCAGCAGCGGTTGGGACAGGGCCTTTTACGAGCAGTACTTC. Its protein is CASSGWDRAFYEQYF.

The count of this clonotype is one. Here the CDR3 omits its conserved ending phenylalanine or tryptophan, so a read error is the likely source. The gene calls are TRBV28 and TRBJ2-4; D is possibly TRBD2 (6 bases). Germline V lookup: CDR1 MDHEN, CDR2 SYDVKM. Trimming pared 5 bases from V and 7 bases from J, leaving 12 bases between. The CDR3 contains 13 residues. CDR3 coding DNA: TGTGCCAGCAGTACGGGACTTTCGAACATTCAGTACTGC. It translates to CASSTGLSNIQYC.

This clonotype was counted ten times or more. This chain joins TRBV20-1 and TRBJ1-2; D remains ambiguous. CDR1 and CDR2 (germline): DFQATT, SNEGSKA (reference sequence). This CDR3 contains 12 residues. Trimming removed 3 bases at V and 7 bases at J, with 12 bases between. CDR3: CSASIQRRGYTF. CDR3 DNA sequence: TGCAGTGCTAGCATCCAGAGACGTGGCTACACCTTC.

This clonotype showed up just a few times. This sequence joins TRBV24-1 and TRBJ2-1; possible D gene TRBD2, 6 bases. This CDR3 is 15 amino acids long. Germline V gene sequence: CDR1 KGHDR, CDR2 SFDVKD. V lost 4 bases and J lost 2, with 11 bases in between. CDR3 bases: TGTGCCACCAGTGACCCGGGACTCGCCTACAATGAGCAGTTCTTC. Its protein is CATSDPGLAYNEQFF.

The gene calls are TRBV9 and TRBJ2-3; 8 nucleotides line up with TRBD2. Germline CDR1 and CDR2: SGDLS and YYNGEE. The length of the CDR3 is 15 residues. V lost 4 bases to trimming and J lost 6 bases; unmatched junction nucleotides: 10. For the CDR3, the DNA is TGTGCCAGCAGCCGGGGACTAGACGAACGGGATACGCAGTATTTT. Its protein product is CASSRGLDERDTQYF. The full variable domain, in which reference TRBV9 and TRBJ2-3 provide the parts outside the CDR3, is DSGVTQTPKHLITATGQRVTLRCSPRSGDLSVYWYQQSLDQGLQFLIQYYNGEERAKGNILERFSAQQFPDLHSELNLSSLELGDSALYFCASSRGLDERDTQYFGPGTRLTVL.

This clonotype turned up a few times. The J gene is TRBJ2-5, the V gene TRBV6-5; 7 bases fit TRBD2. Trimming cost V 8 bases and J 4 bases; bases outside gene matches: 1. Germline V CDR1 and CDR2: MNHEY, SVGAGI. The length of the CDR3 is 11 residues. The DNA for the CDR3 is TGTGCCAGCGGGAGGGGAGAGACCCAGTACTTC. As protein: CASGRGETQYF.

As to this clonotype: Relative to the germline gene, one junction end is altered; a read error may explain this. The rearrangement uses TRBV9 and TRBJ1-5; tentatively, D is TRBD1 (5 bases). Germline-derived CDR1 and CDR2 are SGDLS and YYNGEE. CDR3 size: 15 residues. CDR3 bases: TGTGCAAGCAGCGTCGTAGGGACTGGGGATCAGCCCCAGCATTTT. It yields the protein CASSVVGTGDQPQHF.

This clonotype was recorded at least ten times. The chain has TRBV2 and TRBJ2-3, with a tentative D call TRBD2 (5 bases). Trimming took 6 bases from V and 4 from J, leaving 14 bases between them. The CDR3 has 14 amino acids. Germline V gene data show CDR1 as SNHLY and CDR2 as FYNNEI. The CDR3 region has the DNA TGTGCCAGCAGACGGCCTAGCTCGTCAGATACGCAGTATTTT. Translation: CASRRPSSSDTQYF.

This clonotype was counted ten times or more. The V and J genes are TRBV29-1 and TRBJ2-7, with 8 bases aligning to TRBD2. V trimming: 7 bases; J trimming: 2 bases; junction bases outside the gene matches: 4. The CDR3 runs to 12 residues. The germline CDR1 and CDR2 sequences are SQVTM and ANQGSEA. CDR3 bases: TGCAGCGCTACTAGCGGCGCCTACGAGCAGTACTTC. Its translation is CSATSGAYEQYF.

This clonotype was seen a few times. This chain uses TRBV7-9 with TRBJ1-4; D is unresolved. V lost 4 bases and J lost 8, with 14 bases in between. This CDR3 spans 14 amino acids. Germline CDR1 reads SEHNR; CDR2 reads FQNEAQ (reference sequence). The CDR3 is CASSSGPISEKLFF. CDR3 DNA sequence: TGTGCCAGCAGCTCGGGCCCGATCAGCGAAAAACTGTTTTTT.

The chain has TRBV7-9 and TRBJ1-1; 7 bases fit TRBD1. The CDR3 spans 14 residues. J gave up 7 bases and V 7 bases, and 12 bases lay outside the gene matches. Germline V gene lookup returns CDR1 SEHNR and CDR2 FQNEAQ (reference sequence). This CDR3 is CASILQTGESEAFF. The CDR3 DNA is TGTGCCAGCATCCTTCAAACAGGGGAGAGTGAAGCTTTCTTT.

This clonotype has just a few counts. The V and J genes are TRBV6-6 and TRBJ2-7; 8 bases fit TRBD1. The CDR3 sequence is 14 residues long. J lost 6 bases, V lost 5 bases, and 9 bases had no gene match. Germline lookup yields CDR1 MNHNY and CDR2 SVGAGI (reference sequence). The CDR3: CASSQPGQVREQYF. The CDR3, as DNA: TGTGCCAGCAGTCAGCCGGGACAGGTCCGCGAGCAGTACTTC.

The chain recombines TRBV10-3 with TRBJ2-7, with 8 bases matching TRBD2. Germline CDR1 is ENHRY and CDR2 is SYGVKD. This CDR3 has 18 residues. Trimming at V came to 0 bases and at J to 1 base, leaving 11 bases not matched to a gene. In nucleotides, the CDR3 is TGTGCCATCAGTGAGTCGGTGCTTTTGGCGGGGGGATCCTACGAGCAGTACTTC. Residues: CAISESVLLAGGSYEQYF.

V is TRBV6-5 and J is TRBJ1-1; D uncertain. This CDR3 is built from 12 residues. Germline assignment: CDR1 MNHEY and CDR2 SVGAGI. The V end was cut by 1 base, the J end by 5 bases, with 5 bases between. In DNA, the CDR3 is TGTGCCAGCAGTTACTATGGTACTGAAGCTTTCTTT. It encodes CASSYYGTEAFF.

The V gene is TRBV5-1, the J gene TRBJ2-2; D possibly matches TRBD1 or TRBD2 (5 bases each). From germline, CDR1 is SGHRS and CDR2 YFSETQ. V lost 0 bases to trimming and J lost 4 bases, with 10 bases between them. The CDR3 loop spans 15 amino acids. CDR3 in DNA: TGCGCCAGCAGCTTGGTTCAGGGAGCCACCGGGGAGCTGTTTTTT. It yields the protein CASSLVQGATGELFF.